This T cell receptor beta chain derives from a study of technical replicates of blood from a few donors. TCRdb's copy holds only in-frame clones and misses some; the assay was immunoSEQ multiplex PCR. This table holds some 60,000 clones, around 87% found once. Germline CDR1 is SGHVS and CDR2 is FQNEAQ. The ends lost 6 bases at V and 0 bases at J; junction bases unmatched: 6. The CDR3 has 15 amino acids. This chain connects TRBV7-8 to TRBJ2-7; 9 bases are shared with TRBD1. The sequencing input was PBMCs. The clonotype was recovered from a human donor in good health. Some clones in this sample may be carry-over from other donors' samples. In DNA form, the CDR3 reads TGTGCCAGCAGTTACAGGGGGCCGAGCTCCTACGAGCAGTACTTC. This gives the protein CASSYRGPSSYEQYF.